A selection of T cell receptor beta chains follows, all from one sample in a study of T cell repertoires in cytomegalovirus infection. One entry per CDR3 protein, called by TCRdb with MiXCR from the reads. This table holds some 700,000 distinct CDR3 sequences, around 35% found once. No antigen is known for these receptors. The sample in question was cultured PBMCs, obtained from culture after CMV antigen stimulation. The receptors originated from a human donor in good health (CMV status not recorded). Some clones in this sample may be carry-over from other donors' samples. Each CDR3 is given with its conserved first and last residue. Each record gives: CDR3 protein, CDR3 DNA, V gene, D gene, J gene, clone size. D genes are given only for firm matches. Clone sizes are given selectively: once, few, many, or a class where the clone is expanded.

cdr3_aa: CASSLGDSNTDTQYF; cdr3_nt: TGTGCCAGCAGCTTAGGAGACAGCAACACAGATACGCAGTATTTT; v_call: TRBV7-9; d_call: NA; j_call: TRBJ2-3; clone_size: NA
cdr3_aa: CASSPQGDSRTQYF; cdr3_nt: TGTGCCAGCAGCCCGCAGGGGGACTCACGAACCCAGTACTTC; v_call: TRBV7-2; d_call: NA; j_call: TRBJ2-5; clone_size: many
cdr3_aa: CASNYADRSLFF; cdr3_nt: TGTGCCAGCAACTACGCGGACAGATCATTGTTTTTT; v_call: TRBV6-1; d_call: NA; j_call: TRBJ1-4; clone_size: NA
cdr3_aa: CSALTATGANVLTF; cdr3_nt: TGCAGTGCTCTCACTGCGACTGGGGCCAACGTCCTGACTTTC; v_call: TRBV20-1; d_call: NA; j_call: TRBJ2-6; clone_size: NA
cdr3_aa: CASSFAPTGTSTDTQYF; cdr3_nt: TGTGCCAGTAGTTTCGCCCCGACTGGAACTAGCACAGATACGCAGTATTTT; v_call: TRBV19; d_call: NA; j_call: TRBJ2-3; clone_size: few
cdr3_aa: CSARIGWASEPQHF; cdr3_nt: TGCAGTGCTAGAATCGGCTGGGCTTCAGAGCCCCAGCATTTT; v_call: TRBV20-1; d_call: NA; j_call: TRBJ1-5; clone_size: NA
cdr3_aa: CASSEGPGERDRGDEQYF; cdr3_nt: TGTGCCAGCAGTGAAGGGCCAGGCGAGCGGGACAGGGGAGACGAGCAGTACTTC; v_call: TRBV2; d_call: TRBD1; j_call: TRBJ2-7; clone_size: NA
cdr3_aa: CASRPRQGGEQYF; cdr3_nt: TGTGCCAGTAGACCGAGACAGGGCGGCGAGCAGTACTTC; v_call: TRBV19; d_call: TRBD1; j_call: TRBJ2-7; clone_size: once
cdr3_aa: CASTGGPLRTEAFF; cdr3_nt: TGCGCCAGCACAGGAGGGCCGCTCCGGACTGAAGCTTTCTTT; v_call: TRBV23-1; d_call: NA; j_call: TRBJ1-1; clone_size: NA
cdr3_aa: CASSLYPQNRYNEQFF; cdr3_nt: TGTGCCAGCAGCTTATATCCCCAGAACCGTTACAATGAGCAGTTCTTC; v_call: TRBV7-2; d_call: NA; j_call: TRBJ2-1; clone_size: few
cdr3_aa: CAISLTGGTEAFF; cdr3_nt: TGTGCCATCAGCCTGACAGGGGGCACTGAAGCTTTCTTT; v_call: TRBV10-3; d_call: TRBD1; j_call: TRBJ1-1; clone_size: NA
cdr3_aa: CASSSGGTVGKSSYEQYF; cdr3_nt: TGTGCCAGCAGCTCAGGGGGGACAGTGGGGAAGAGCTCCTACGAGCAGTACTTC; v_call: TRBV7-4; d_call: NA; j_call: TRBJ2-7; clone_size: once
cdr3_aa: CASSSPDLNTEAFF; cdr3_nt: TGTGCCAGCAGTTCCCCGGATTTGAACACTGAAGCTTTCTTT; v_call: TRBV28; d_call: NA; j_call: TRBJ1-1; clone_size: NA
cdr3_aa: CASSIGQRTDTQYF; cdr3_nt: TGTGCCAGTAGCATCGGACAGCGCACAGATACGCAGTATTTT; v_call: TRBV19; d_call: NA; j_call: TRBJ2-3; clone_size: few
cdr3_aa: CSARDAKVNTEAFF; cdr3_nt: TGCAGTGCTAGAGATGCCAAGGTGAACACTGAAGCTTTCTTT; v_call: TRBV20-1; d_call: NA; j_call: TRBJ1-1; clone_size: NA
cdr3_aa: CASSLAPGTAGYTF; cdr3_nt: TGTGCCAGCAGCTTGGCGCCCGGGACGGCTGGCTACACCTTC; v_call: TRBV7-6; d_call: NA; j_call: TRBJ1-2; clone_size: few
cdr3_aa: CASIFRDRGYNEQFF; cdr3_nt: TGTGCCAGCATTTTTCGGGACAGGGGATACAATGAGCAGTTCTTC; v_call: TRBV6-2/TRBV6-3; d_call: TRBD1; j_call: TRBJ2-1; clone_size: NA
cdr3_aa: CASRPPESSYNEQFF; cdr3_nt: TGCGCCAGCCGGCCCCCCGAAAGCTCCTACAATGAGCAGTTCTTC; v_call: TRBV5-1; d_call: NA; j_call: TRBJ2-1; clone_size: NA
cdr3_aa: CSAAGLAGDTDTQYF; cdr3_nt: TGCAGTGCCGCAGGGCTAGCGGGGGACACAGATACGCAGTATTTT; v_call: TRBV20-1; d_call: TRBD2; j_call: TRBJ2-3; clone_size: NA
cdr3_aa: CASSGHRGPSYGYTF; cdr3_nt: TGTGCCAGCAGCGGTCACAGGGGGCCCTCCTATGGCTACACCTTC; v_call: TRBV9; d_call: TRBD1; j_call: TRBJ1-2; clone_size: NA
cdr3_aa: CASSAGNLGATDEQFF; cdr3_nt: TGTGCCAGCAGCGCCGGGAACCTCGGGGCCACCGATGAGCAGTTCTTC; v_call: TRBV11-2; d_call: NA; j_call: TRBJ2-1; clone_size: NA
cdr3_aa: CASSSGYEQFF; cdr3_nt: TGTGCCAGCAGTTCCGGCTATGAGCAGTTCTTC; v_call: TRBV27; d_call: NA; j_call: TRBJ2-1; clone_size: NA
cdr3_aa: CASSLDPGNEQYF; cdr3_nt: TGCGCCAGCAGCTTGGATCCGGGAAACGAGCAGTACTTC; v_call: TRBV5-1; d_call: NA; j_call: TRBJ2-7; clone_size: NA
cdr3_aa: CATSRDLTGETQYF; cdr3_nt: TGTGCCACCAGCAGAGATCTAACGGGAGAGACCCAGTACTTC; v_call: TRBV15; d_call: NA; j_call: TRBJ2-5; clone_size: NA
cdr3_aa: CASSSLRGSKTQYF; cdr3_nt: TGTGCCAGCAGCTCGCTCAGGGGAAGTAAGACCCAGTACTTC; v_call: TRBV5-6; d_call: NA; j_call: TRBJ2-5; clone_size: NA
cdr3_aa: CASSLVRSNYGYTF; cdr3_nt: TGTGCCAGCAGCTTAGTGCGCAGTAACTATGGCTACACCTTC; v_call: TRBV7-2; d_call: NA; j_call: TRBJ1-2; clone_size: many
cdr3_aa: CASSWQASTDTQYF; cdr3_nt: TGTGCCAGCAGTTGGCAGGCGAGCACAGATACGCAGTATTTT; v_call: TRBV12-3/TRBV12-4; d_call: NA; j_call: TRBJ2-3; clone_size: NA